What follows is one TCR beta chain and its context. What it binds is not known. The length of the CDR3 is 14 residues. Germline V lookup: CDR1 LNHDA, CDR2 SQIVND (reference sequence). V dropped 4 bases and J dropped 1 base, with 10 bases sitting between them. From the reads, TCRdb called clonotypes with MiXCR, one entry per CDR3 protein. The profile shows roughly 990,000 distinct CDR3 sequences, 31% of them singletons. This specimen belongs to a study of T cell repertoires in cytomegalovirus infection. Study-level information: Indicated by public TCR beta signatures were CMV infection and matching HLA type. Whole-study findings and limits: It was HLA-C-restricted CMV-specific TCR beta clonotypes that dominated the response ex vivo. Cumulative public TCR beta family frequency identified CMV carriers with the relevant HLA.

Source: cultured CD8+ T cells from PBMCs, taken from culture after CMV antigen stimulation. V gene TRBV19 combines with J gene TRBJ1-1; D unclear. This clonotype was sampled from a human donor in good health (CMV status not recorded). Some clones in this sample may be carry-over from other donors' samples. CDR3 DNA: TGTGCCAGTAGTAAAGGAACGACGAACACTGAAGCTTTCTTT. This sequence encodes CASSKGTTNTEAFF.